These 29 T cell receptor beta chains originate from one sample sequenced in a study of T-cell reconstitution after alpha-beta-depleted transplantation in children. Unique molecular identifiers were incorporated into the prepared TCRbeta library. TCRdb independently ran MiXCR on the PCR reads; one entry per CDR3 protein. This sample has around 76,000 distinct CDR3 sequences, with 18% found just once. The sequencing used PBMCs, mostly from graft donor cells, collected 360 days after TCRalphabeta/CD19-depleted stem cell transplant. These receptors came from a male patient between 2 and 10 years old who had a stem cell transplant for acute lymphoblastic leukemia, so the T cells may come from the graft donor.

This clonotype occurred a few times. The chain has TRBV4-2 and TRBJ2-7; D unresolved. Germline-derived CDR1 and CDR2 are LGHNA and YNFKEQ. Trimming removed 5 bases from V and 12 bases from J, with 17 bases in between. The CDR3 sequence is 12 residues long. The CDR3 region has the DNA TGTGCCAGCAGCACCGCGGCACGCCAGCGGTACTTC. It is translated as CASSTAARQRYF.

The chain links TRBV5-1 to TRBJ1-2; D uncertain. The CDR3 sequence is 13 residues long. Trimming stripped 1 base from V and 1 base from J, with 5 bases between. Germline assignment: CDR1 SGHRS and CDR2 YFSETQ. CDR3: CASSLLNNYGYTF. For the CDR3, the DNA is TGCGCCAGCAGCTTGTTAAATAACTATGGCTACACCTTC.

The genes are TRBV7-2 and TRBJ2-1; TRBD2 aligns across 9 bases. This CDR3 spans 16 amino acids. CDR1 and CDR2 (germline): SGHTA, FQGNSA. Trimming removed 0 bases from V and 2 bases from J; junction bases left unmatched: 2. CDR3 in DNA: TGTGCCAGCAGCTTAGCGACTAGCGGACCCTACAATGAGCAGTTCTTC. Amino acid sequence: CASSLATSGPYNEQFF.

This clonotype appeared a single time. The V gene is TRBV12-3 or TRBV12-4, the J gene TRBJ1-6, with a possible D match to TRBD1 (6 bases). Trimming removed 8 bases at V and 7 bases at J, with 9 bases between. CDR3 length: 12 amino acids. DNA of the CDR3: TGTGCCAGCGGGACAACGAATTCACCCCTCCACTTT. Amino acids: CASGTTNSPLHF.

The gene calls are TRBV12-3 or TRBV12-4 and TRBJ1-4; D is uncertain. The CDR3 loop spans 14 amino acids. V was cut by 3 bases and J by 7 bases, with 12 bases left in between. CDR3: CASSLAVISEKLFF. The CDR3 coding sequence is TGTGCCAGCAGTTTGGCGGTGATTAGTGAAAAACTGTTTTTT.

The CDR3 spells CSATDAAGVSEQYF. DNA of the CDR3: TGCAGTGCTACCGACGCGGCGGGAGTAAGTGAGCAGTACTTC. V gene TRBV20-1 combines with J gene TRBJ2-7, with 7 bases matching TRBD2. V lost 4 bases and J lost 7; bases outside the gene matches: 13. CDR1 is DFQATT and CDR2 is SNEGSKA in the germline V gene (reference sequence). The CDR3 consists of 14 residues.

The chain links TRBV7-2 to TRBJ1-5; D is unclear. CDR3 size: 14 residues. The germline CDR1 and CDR2 sequences are SGHTA and FQGNSA. V was trimmed by 5 bases and J by 5 bases, leaving 13 bases between them. The CDR3 loop is CASSPRDGYQPQHF. As DNA, the CDR3 is TGTGCCAGCAGCCCCCGAGACGGATATCAGCCCCAGCATTTT.

This clonotype was detected many times. The rearrangement uses TRBV5-1 and TRBJ2-3; 10 nucleotides match TRBD1. The CDR3 covers 15 residues. J was trimmed by 1 base and V by 4 bases; bases with no gene match: 3. The germline gives CDR1 SGHRS, CDR2 YFSETQ. Here the CDR3 reads CASSGGTGGTDTQYF. CDR3 sequence (DNA): TGCGCCAGCAGCGGCGGGACAGGGGGCACAGATACGCAGTATTTT.

The chain has TRBV24-1 and TRBJ2-3; 8 bases are a match to TRBD1. CDR3 length equals 15 residues. Germline-derived CDR1 and CDR2 are KGHDR and SFDVKD. V lost 4 bases to trimming and J lost 1 base; unmatched junction nucleotides: 3. CDR3 DNA: TGTGCCACCAGTGACTGGGACAGGCGCACAGATACGCAGTATTTT. Translation: CATSDWDRRTDTQYF.

In this sample, this clonotype turned up a few times. V usage is TRBV7-2 and J usage is TRBJ2-3, with 7 bases that match TRBD2. This CDR3 spans 19 amino acids. Germline V gene data show CDR1 as SGHTA and CDR2 as FQGNSA. V dropped 1 base and J dropped 5; count of bases not matched to a gene: 18. CDR3 amino acids: CASSLGPRGLAEGRDTQYF. The CDR3 bases are TGTGCCAGCAGCTTAGGGCCCCGAGGGCTAGCGGAAGGGAGAGATACGCAGTATTTT.

The rearrangement joins TRBV7-2 to TRBJ2-1; no clear D gene. CDR3 length: 12 residues. Looked up from germline, CDR1 is SGHTA and CDR2 is FQGNSA. V dropped 0 bases and J dropped 11 bases, with 8 bases sitting between them. CDR3 in DNA: TGTGCCAGCAGCTTAGCGTTGGAAAAGCAGTTCTTC. This sequence encodes CASSLALEKQFF.

This clonotype appeared many times. V usage is TRBV12-3 or TRBV12-4 and J usage is TRBJ2-4; D gene ambiguous. Trimming removed 0 bases at V and 3 bases at J, with 0 bases between. This CDR3 comprises 12 residues. This CDR3 is CASSLAKNIQYF. The CDR3 nucleotides read TGTGCCAGCAGTTTAGCCAAAAACATTCAGTACTTC.

This clonotype was counted between two and nine times. The rearrangement links TRBV6-6 to TRBJ2-1, with D tentatively TRBD2 (5 bases). V was pared by 6 bases and J by 4 bases, with 10 bases between. Germline V gene lookup returns CDR1 MNHNY and CDR2 SVGAGI (reference sequence). This CDR3 comprises 13 residues. CDR3 sequence (DNA): TGTGCCAGCAGACCCCCGGGATACAATGAGCAGTTCTTC. Translating gives CASRPPGYNEQFF.

This clonotype occurred a few times. This chain uses TRBV12-3 or TRBV12-4 with TRBJ2-5, with 7 bases matching TRBD2. This CDR3 comprises 15 residues. J was trimmed by 4 bases and V by 3 bases; bases with no gene match: 8. In DNA, the CDR3 is TGTGCCAGCAGTTTTGGGGCGGGAGTGGGAGAGACCCAGTACTTC. Translating it yields CASSFGAGVGETQYF.

This chain links TRBV24-1 with TRBJ2-3; TRBD2 might be the D (5 bases). V lost 2 bases to trimming and J lost 2 bases, with 16 bases between them. Germline V gene sequence: CDR1 KGHDR, CDR2 SFDVKD. The CDR3 spans 17 residues. CDR3 region: CATSDSKPGFLTDTQYF. In DNA form, the CDR3 reads TGTGCCACCAGTGATTCGAAACCGGGATTCCTCACAGATACGCAGTATTTT.

This clonotype is categorized as medium-sized. The chain is built from TRBV7-9 and TRBJ2-1, with unresolved D. The germline V and J ends were trimmed by 5 bases and 5 bases, with 13 bases remaining between them. Germline CDR1 reads SEHNR; CDR2 reads FQNEAQ (reference sequence). This CDR3 region has 14 residues. The CDR3, as DNA: TGTGCCAGCAGCCACCAGACGGAAAACAATGAGCAGTTCTTC. The encoded protein is CASSHQTENNEQFF.

At least ten counts were recorded for this clonotype. This sequence joins TRBV11-3 and TRBJ1-3; D may be TRBD1 (5 bases). The V gene lost 1 base and the J gene lost 0 bases, with 10 bases spanning the gap. This CDR3 has 16 amino acids. The germline V gene encodes CDR1 SGHNT and CDR2 YENEEA. The CDR3 protein is CASSLGDSYSGNTIYF. CDR3 in DNA: TGTGCCAGCAGCTTAGGGGACTCCTACTCTGGAAACACCATATATTTT.

The chain is built from TRBV12-3 or TRBV12-4 and TRBJ2-1; the D gene is possibly TRBD1 (6 bases). Trimming removed 0 bases at V and 8 bases at J, with 14 bases between. CDR3 length: 15 residues. The CDR3 sequence: CASSLARGSADEQFF. The CDR3 DNA is TGTGCCAGCAGTTTAGCCAGGGGTTCGGCTGATGAGCAGTTCTTC.

This CDR3 is CASSGLAGGPYEQYF. The CDR3 DNA reads TGTGCCAGCAGTGGACTAGCGGGAGGGCCGTACGAGCAGTACTTC. The chain recombines TRBV25-1 with TRBJ2-7; 14 bases align to TRBD2. This CDR3 has 15 residues. CDR1 is MGHDK and CDR2 is SYGVNS in the germline V gene. Losses at the gene ends were 4 bases for V and 4 bases for J; bases not matched to a gene: 3.

The rearrangement links TRBV11-2 to TRBJ2-5; D possibly corresponds to TRBD1 (6 bases). Trimming took off 1 base at V and 3 bases at J, with 9 bases between the two ends. The V gene's germline CDR1 is SGHAT and CDR2 FQNNGV. The CDR3 consists of 14 residues. The chain's CDR3 is CASSLATGKETQYF. The DNA for the CDR3 is TGTGCCAGCAGCTTAGCAACAGGGAAAGAGACCCAGTACTTC. The whole variable domain, filled in from reference TRBV11-2 and TRBJ2-5, reads EAGVAQSPRYKIIEKRQSVAFWCNPISGHATLYWYQQILGQGPKLLIQFQNNGVVDDSQLPKDRFSAERLKGVDSTLKIQPAKLEDSAVYLCASSLATGKETQYFGPGTRLLVL.

This chain connects TRBV10-2 to TRBJ2-1; 10 bases match TRBD2. The CDR3 loop spans 14 amino acids. Germline CDR1 and CDR2: WSHSY and SAAADI. V gave up 6 bases and J gave up 6 bases; unmatched junction bases: 5. The CDR3 DNA follows: TGCGCCAGCAGGGTCTTAGCGGGAGGCAATGAGCAGTTCTTC. This translates into CASRVLAGGNEQFF.

This clonotype was seen at least ten times. The chain is built from TRBV29-1 and TRBJ2-3, with 7 bases that match TRBD1. Germline CDR1 reads SQVTM; CDR2 reads ANQGSEA. V shed 6 bases, J shed 5 bases, and the junction held 11 bases outside the gene matches. The CDR3 contains 14 residues. CDR3 sequence: CSVRDRRVIDTQYF. The CDR3 nucleotides are TGCAGCGTCCGGGACAGAAGAGTCATAGATACGCAGTATTTT.

The rearrangement joins TRBV12-3 or TRBV12-4 to TRBJ2-2; 10 nucleotides match TRBD2. Trimming removed 1 base from V and 5 bases from J; junction bases left unmatched: 7. There are 17 residues in the CDR3. The CDR3 loop reads CASSLGVGLAVTGELFF. The CDR3 nucleotides read TGTGCCAGCAGTTTAGGGGTTGGACTAGCGGTTACCGGGGAGCTGTTTTTT.

This clonotype was counted a few times. The chain joins TRBV20-1 to TRBJ2-1; tentative D call: TRBD2 (6 bases). From germline, CDR1 is DFQATT and CDR2 SNEGSKA (reference sequence). V lost 4 bases and J 14 bases, leaving 15 bases between the germline ends. This CDR3 spans 11 amino acids. The CDR3 DNA reads as TGCAGTGCTACACAGCGGCCGGGGGAGTTCTTC. Its translation: CSATQRPGEFF.

The chain couples TRBV11-3 to TRBJ2-1; perhaps TRBD1 as D (6 bases). Germline loops: CDR1 SGHNT, CDR2 YENEEA. V was pared by 1 base and J by 10 bases, with 11 bases between. This CDR3 contains 13 residues. CDR3 nucleotides: TGTGCCAGCAGCTTAGCTGGGCAGGGGGAGCAGTTCTTC. Protein sequence: CASSLAGQGEQFF.

In its sample, this clonotype was seen a few times. J is TRBJ1-2 and V is TRBV12-3 or TRBV12-4; TRBD1 is a possible D gene (6 bases). The V gene lost 0 bases and the J gene lost 8 bases, with 13 bases spanning the gap. This CDR3 comprises 14 residues. The DNA of the CDR3 is TGTGCCAGCAGTTTAGCATTAGGGGGAGGCGGCTACACCTTC. This gives the protein CASSLALGGGGYTF.

The chain has TRBV7-9 and TRBJ2-5, with D perhaps TRBD1 (6 bases). CDR3 length equals 14 residues. CDR1 is SEHNR and CDR2 is FQNEAQ in the germline V gene (reference sequence). V was shortened by 1 base and J by 4 bases, with 10 bases between the two germline ends. For the CDR3, the DNA is TGTGCCAGCAGCTTAGAACAGGGTGGAGAGACCCAGTACTTC. Protein: CASSLEQGGETQYF.

This sequence joins TRBV12-3 or TRBV12-4 and TRBJ2-3, with TRBD2 matching over 11 bases. J lost 0 bases, V lost 8 bases, and 13 bases had no gene match. This CDR3 is built from 18 residues. This chain's CDR3 is CASPQGTSGSPSTDTQYF. The CDR3 bases are TGTGCCAGCCCCCAGGGAACTAGCGGGAGCCCTAGCACAGATACGCAGTATTTT.

The chain has TRBV19 and TRBJ1-2, with D perhaps matching TRBD1 (6 bases). V shed 4 bases and J shed 4 bases, with 16 bases lying between them. The V gene's germline CDR1 is LNHDA and CDR2 SQIVND (reference sequence). This CDR3 comprises 15 residues. CDR3 in amino acids: CASSKAAGGGYGYTF. The CDR3 nucleotides read TGTGCCAGTAGTAAGGCGGCAGGAGGGGGCTATGGCTACACCTTC.